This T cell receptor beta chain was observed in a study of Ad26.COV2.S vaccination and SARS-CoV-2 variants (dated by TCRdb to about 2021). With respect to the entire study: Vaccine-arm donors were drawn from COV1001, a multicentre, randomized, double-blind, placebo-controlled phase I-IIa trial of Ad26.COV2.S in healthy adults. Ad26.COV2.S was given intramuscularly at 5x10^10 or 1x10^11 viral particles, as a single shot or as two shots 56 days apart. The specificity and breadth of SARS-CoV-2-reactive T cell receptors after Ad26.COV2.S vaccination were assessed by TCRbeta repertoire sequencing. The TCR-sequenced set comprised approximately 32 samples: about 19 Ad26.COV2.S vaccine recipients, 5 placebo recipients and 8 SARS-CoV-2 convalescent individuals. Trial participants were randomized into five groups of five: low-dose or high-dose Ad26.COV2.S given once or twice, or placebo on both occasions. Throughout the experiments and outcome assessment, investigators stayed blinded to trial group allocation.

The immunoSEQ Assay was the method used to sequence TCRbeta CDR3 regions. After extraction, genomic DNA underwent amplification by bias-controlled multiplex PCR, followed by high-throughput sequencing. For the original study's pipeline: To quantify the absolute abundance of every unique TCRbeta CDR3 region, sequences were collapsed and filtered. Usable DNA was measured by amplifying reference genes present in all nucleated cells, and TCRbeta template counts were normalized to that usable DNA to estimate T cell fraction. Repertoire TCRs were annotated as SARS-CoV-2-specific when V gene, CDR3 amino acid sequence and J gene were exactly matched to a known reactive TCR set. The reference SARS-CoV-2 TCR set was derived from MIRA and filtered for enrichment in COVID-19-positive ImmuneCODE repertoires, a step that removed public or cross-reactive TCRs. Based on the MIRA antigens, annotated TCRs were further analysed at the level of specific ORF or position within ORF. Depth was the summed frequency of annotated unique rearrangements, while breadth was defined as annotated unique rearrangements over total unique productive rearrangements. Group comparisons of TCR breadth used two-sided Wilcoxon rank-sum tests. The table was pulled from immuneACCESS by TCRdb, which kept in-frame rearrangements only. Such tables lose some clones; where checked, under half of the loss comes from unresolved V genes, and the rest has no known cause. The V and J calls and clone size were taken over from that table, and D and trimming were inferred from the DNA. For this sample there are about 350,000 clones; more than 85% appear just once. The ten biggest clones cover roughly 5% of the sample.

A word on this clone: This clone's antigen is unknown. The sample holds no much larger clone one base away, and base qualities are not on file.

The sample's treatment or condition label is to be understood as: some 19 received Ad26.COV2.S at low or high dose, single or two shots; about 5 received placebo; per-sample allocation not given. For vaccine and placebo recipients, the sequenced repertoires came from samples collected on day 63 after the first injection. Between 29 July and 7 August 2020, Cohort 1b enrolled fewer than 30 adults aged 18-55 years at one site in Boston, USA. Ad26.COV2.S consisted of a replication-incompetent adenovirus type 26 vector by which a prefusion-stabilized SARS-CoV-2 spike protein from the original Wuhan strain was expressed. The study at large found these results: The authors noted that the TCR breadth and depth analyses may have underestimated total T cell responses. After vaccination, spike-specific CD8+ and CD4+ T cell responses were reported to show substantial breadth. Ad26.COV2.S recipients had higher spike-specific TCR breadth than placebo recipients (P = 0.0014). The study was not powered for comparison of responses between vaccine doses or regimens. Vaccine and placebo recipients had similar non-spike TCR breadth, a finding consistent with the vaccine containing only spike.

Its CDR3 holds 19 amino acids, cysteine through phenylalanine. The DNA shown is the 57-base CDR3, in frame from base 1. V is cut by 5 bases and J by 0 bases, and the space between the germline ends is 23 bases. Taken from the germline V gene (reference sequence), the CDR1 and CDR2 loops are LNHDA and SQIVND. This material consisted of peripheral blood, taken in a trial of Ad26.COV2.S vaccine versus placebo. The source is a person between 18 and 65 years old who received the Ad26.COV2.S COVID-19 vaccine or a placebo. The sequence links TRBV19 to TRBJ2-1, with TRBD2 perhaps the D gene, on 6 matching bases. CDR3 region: CASSPGLSHILSSYNEQFF. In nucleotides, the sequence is TGTGCCAGTAGTCCCGGACTATCCCACATATTAAGCTCCTACAATGAGCAGTTCTTC.